This T cell receptor beta chain was profiled in a study of molecular identifiers for immune sequencing clone quantification. Study outcomes and limitations: A single cell's spiked Jurkat TCR RNA was reportedly detectable among roughly 920,000 naive cells. For highly expanded clones, sizes could be underestimated when identical TCR molecules share a barcode. For effector cells, clones above 20 RNA copies held over 99% of molecules; for naive cells, under 1%.

CDR3 length equals 15 residues. Germline CDR1 and CDR2: MNHNS and SASEGT. Trimming left V 1 base short and J 7 bases short, with 15 bases between. Naive CD8 T cells were FACS-sorted by CD8+CD4-CCR7+CD45RA+ markers. TCRdb re-derived calls from the PCR reads in MiXCR, one entry per CDR3 protein. This sample has some 41,000 distinct CDR3 sequences, with about 18% found just once. This clonotype occurred many times. Its target is not known. The source is a human donor in good health. Some libraries in this study had Jurkat cell RNA spiked in. This chain uses TRBV6-1 with TRBJ2-3; maybe TRBD2 (5 bases). The sequencing input was naive CD8+ T cells from blood, with Jurkat cell RNA spiked in. The subset is: FACS-sorted CD8+CD4-CCR7+CD45RA+ naive T cells. CDR3 DNA sequence: TGTGCCAGCAGTGAAGTGGGAGATGAGTACAATACGCAGTATTTT. This codes for CASSEVGDEYNTQYF.